This TCR beta chain was documented in a study of cytomegalovirus exposure and HLA in healthy donors (dated by TCRdb to about 2017). For context, the study as a whole: An earlier analysis of approximately 640 of the donors reported about 250 Gb of sequence data and 100 million to 130 million unique TCR beta sequences from 150 million to 200 million T cells. Among some 410 genotyped donors of the cohort, an average of 235,054 unique TCR beta nucleotide sequences were sequenced per donor, roughly a sixth of them non-productive. A later genetic analysis used genome-wide SNP genotypes for about three fifths of the 666 donors, treating that subset as a discovery cohort. The study was designed to test whether signatures of past pathogen exposure could be identified by cataloging public T cell receptors. Several DR-DQ haplotypes were handled as single units for association and clustering, since linkage in the cohort was strong. HLA typing covered class I and class II loci at four-digit resolution. About 310 gigabases of sequencing data and tens of millions of unique TCR sequences were included in an early release covering 550 to 800 HLA-typed donors. Every discovery cohort repertoire had been produced on one sequencing platform. An earlier analysis of some 500 of the donors applied high-throughput TCR beta sequencing to assess whether each TCR beta V gene segment acted as functional or pseudogenic. In the later analysis, no new phenotypic data were used to find candidate immune exposures; instead, reliance was placed on TCR beta sequences and their occurrence across donors. The number of donors typed differed by locus, with 629-630 for A, B, C, DRB1 and DQB1, roughly 520 for DQA1, some 570 for DPA1, and about 450 for DPB1. The study profiled the T cell repertoires of 550 to 700 subjects by immunosequencing and related them to cytomegalovirus serostatus. To study patterns of TCR occurrence, a later analysis re-analyzed previously published TCR beta repertoires from more than 550 donors and added high-resolution HLA genotyping. Donor age, sex, ethnicity and CMV serostatus were collected together with the repertoire data. High-throughput TCR immunosequencing, statistical association of individual TCRs with disease status, and machine learning were combined to predict cytomegalovirus infection status. Along with the approximately 700-subject first cohort, a separate validation cohort of around 110 different subjects was used. The genetic ancestry cluster associated with self-reported Caucasian donors included 70% to 85% of the roughly 380 genotyped donors. The investigation overall reported the following: In a later analysis, around 17,000 TCR beta sequences were associated with specific HLA alleles at a false discovery rate of 0.05. Assigning TCR associations to individual alleles was difficult when HLA alleles, especially DR and DQ, strongly co-occurred. CMV serostatus was the only immune exposure information available for the cohort. Most CMV-associated TCR beta chains appeared to be HLA-restricted in a later analysis, and the HLA associations seemed to be driven largely by CMV exposure. A cluster of highly shared sequence variants was judged likely to be a technical artifact of the sequencing pipeline. A few of the identified cytomegalovirus-associated TCR beta chains were confirmed in vitro to be specific for cytomegalovirus antigens. Linkage disequilibrium might explain the correlated functional status among segregating V segments, but an unknown experimental factor could not be excluded. Cytomegalovirus status was reported to be diagnosed by the classifier with high specificity and sensitivity in both the original and validation cohorts. In a later analysis, HLA-associated TCR beta chains were found to be more clonally expanded and to have lower generation probabilities than equally common non-associated chains. An association between a missense DCLRE1C variant and V-gene and J-gene trimming of TCR beta chains was found in a later genetic analysis and replicated in an independent cohort. According to a later genetic analysis, donors in an Asian-associated ancestry cluster had fewer N-insertions in productive TCRs than the approximately 630-donor mean. While some public TCRs were present in many individuals, most TCR sequences turned up only very rarely across donors. Because HLA typing was missing for some donors at each locus, association tests included only the typed subset. Broadly in line with IMGT annotations, most TCR beta V segments showed up in productive rearrangements about 87% or about 30% of the time in an earlier analysis of several hundred of the donors. Only TCR beta chains were sequenced in this cohort, and the absence of alpha or paired-chain data limited detectable features. It was suggested by the authors that the approach could potentially be generalized to other disease states and immunological phenotypes. The study gave a list of some 150 TCR beta chains associated with cytomegalovirus. According to a later analysis, parvovirus B19, influenza, CMV and Epstein-Barr virus appeared linked to several top co-occurrence clusters. A further reported finding was that TCR beta sequences accurately predicted the HLA-A and HLA-B alleles for most subjects in the first cohort. Because the 87-base-pair reads could not distinguish some IMGT-functional V segments, including TRBV6-2 and TRBV6-3, those segments were excluded. Presence/absence analyses assumed roughly uniform sequencing depth across donors, an assumption that may not hold. In a later analysis, TCR association rates were found to vary across HLA loci, with the most associated TCRs seen for DRB1 alleles and the fewest for HLA-C alleles. Because counts were too low, 15 to 20 rarely observed V segments, including chromosome 9 orphons, were excluded from the earlier analysis of a few hundred of the donors.

The CDR3, cysteine through phenylalanine, is 14 amino acids long. The retained sequence is limited to the CDR3, 42 bases, with the frame set at the first base. V trim: 7 bases; J trim: 3 bases; unmatched bases: 7. CDR1 and CDR2 are drawn from the germline V gene: MDHEN, SYDVKM. To note about this clone: The target of this receptor is not known. Base qualities are not provided; no much larger clone lies one nucleotide away.

Library generation was performed with the immunoSEQ multiplex PCR assay. A mixture of 60 forward primers for TCR Vbeta segments and 13 reverse primers for TCR Jbeta segments was used in the multiplex PCR. Amplification of the CDR3 region of rearranged TCR beta genes was performed with a multiplex PCR assay on genomic DNA. The Illumina HiSeq System was used to sequence the amplified TCR beta libraries as 87-base-pair reads. The original pipeline was this. A later analysis tallied roughly 78 million unique TCR beta chains across the 666 repertoires, and some 10 million of those chains were shared by two or more donors. To remove PCR and sequencing errors, raw reads were error-corrected and collapsed into unique sequences using a nearest-neighbor algorithm that merged closely related sequences. To assign V, D and J gene segments, CDR3 sequences were aligned to IMGT reference sequences. Each retained sequence needed at least a six-nucleotide match to both a V gene segment and a J gene segment. A rearrangement counted as productive if the CDR3 had no stop codons and remained in frame with V and J, and every other rearrangement counted as non-productive. Following IMGT convention, CDR3 was defined as the stretch from the second conserved V-encoded cysteine up to the conserved J-encoded phenylalanine. The earlier analysis of approximately 590 of the donors excluded any sequence lacking an unambiguous match to a single V gene segment. An earlier analysis of under 750 of the donors called V segments functional above 56.7% productive rearrangements and segregating when the between-donor standard deviation exceeded 5%. A statistical classification framework was developed to diagnose cytomegalovirus status using the catalog of TCR beta chain sequences. In a later analysis, V and J genes were assigned by comparing TCR nucleotide sequences against IMGT/GENE-DB human TR gene sequences. The TCRdist pipeline was used in a later analysis to assign CDR3 sequences and most-parsimonious VDJ recombination scenarios. In a later analysis, every TCR beta chain was defined by the combination of its CDR3 amino acid sequence and its V-gene family, and reads without a unique V-gene family were dropped. To address suspected cross-contamination and a sequencing artifact, a later analysis removed around 600 highly shared, low-generation-probability nucleotide sequences. A later analysis calculated a clonal expansion index for each public chain from normalized within-repertoire ranks of inferred template counts. In a later analysis, generation probabilities were computed using a VDJ recombination model fitted to out-of-frame rearrangements, and the results were checked against IGoR. A later analysis scored TCR-TCR, TCR-HLA and TCR-CMV co-occurrence with hypergeometric tests, applying a repertoire-size bias correction to TCR pairs. False discovery rates were estimated in a later analysis by permuting HLA or CMV assignments 20 times. In a later analysis, co-occurring TCRs were grouped using DBSCAN, with TCRdist sequence similarity added in when clustering inside HLA-allele-positive subsets. For co-occurrence clustering, repertoires with fewer than 30,000 or more than 120,000 public chains were excluded, along with roughly five repertoires with anomalous nucleotide sharing. TCRdb took over this immuneACCESS table, retaining in-frame rearrangements with V and J assigned. Such tables are incomplete; in checked studies, under half of the missing clones stem from an unresolved V gene, and the remainder is unexplained. V, J and clone size are those of that table, while D and trimming were read from the DNA. The sample table shows about 150,000 clones, and 80% to 85% are seen once. Around 1.9% of the sample is held by the ten biggest clonotypes.

The cohort comprised some 700 healthy bone marrow donors. Cohort members were all nominally healthy when sampled, although unrecorded immune exposures were likely present. The donor was CMV seronegative and belonged to the group of 352 seronegative cohort members. Each donor provided a peripheral blood sample, and peripheral blood mononuclear cells were used for TCR beta sequencing. The Qiagen DNeasy Blood Extraction Kit was used to extract genomic DNA from the blood cell samples. The material sequenced was PBMCs. This clonotype was obtained from a young man in good health and CMV-seronegative. This chain is built from TRBV28 and TRBJ2-7, with 9 central nucleotides matching TRBD1. The bases read TGTGCCAGCATTCAGCGGGACAGGGACTACGAGCAGTACTTC. Its protein reads: CASIQRDRDYEQYF.